The 5 T cell receptor beta chains presented below share a single source sample, sequenced in a study of identical twins. MiXCR was run by TCRdb on the 5' RACE reads, yielding one entry per CDR3 protein. The sample lists 1,800,000 or so distinct CDR3 sequences, about 32% occurring once. Sequencing input: cord blood. These receptor sequences come from a newborn girl in good health.

This chain joins TRBV7-9 and TRBJ1-4; perhaps TRBD1 as D (5 bases). Germline V lookup: CDR1 SEHNR, CDR2 FQNEAQ (reference sequence). CDR3 length equals 14 residues. The V and J ends lost 5 bases and 8 bases respectively, with 15 bases between them. Written as DNA, the CDR3 is TGTGCCAGCAGCCGTGCCGGGACGCAAGAAAAACTGTTTTTT. This translates into CASSRAGTQEKLFF. The full variable domain, in which reference TRBV7-9 and TRBJ1-4 provide the parts outside the CDR3, is DTGVSQNPRHKITKRGQNVTFRCDPISEHNRLYWYRQTLGQGPEFLTYFQNEAQLEKSRLLSDRFSAERPKGSFSTLEIQRTEQGDSAMYLCASSRAGTQEKLFFGSGTQLSVL.

The chain links TRBV4-1 to TRBJ2-2; D remains ambiguous. The germline CDR1 and CDR2 sequences are MGHRA and YSYEKL. CDR3 length equals 14 residues. The V end was cut by 4 bases, the J end by 3 bases, with 9 bases between. DNA for the CDR3: TGCGCCAGCAGCCCTGACTCGTACACCGGGGAGCTGTTTTTT. It is translated as CASSPDSYTGELFF.

The rearrangement joins TRBV6-2 or TRBV6-3 to TRBJ2-3; D gene uncertain. Germline V lookup: CDR1 MNHEY, CDR2 SVGEGT. This CDR3 contains 15 residues. Between the trimmed V and J ends, which lost 1 base and 0 bases, there was a span of 8 bases. Here the CDR3 DNA reads TGTGCCAGCAGTTACTATCTCGGGAGCACAGATACGCAGTATTTT. Protein: CASSYYLGSTDTQYF.

The chain employs TRBV7-8 and TRBJ1-5, with TRBD1 as a possible D gene (5 bases). Germline CDR1 and CDR2: SGHVS and FQNEAQ. Trimming pared 2 bases from V and 4 bases from J, leaving 12 bases between. The CDR3 is 15 amino acids. CDR3 in DNA: TGTGCCAGCAGCTTAAGGGACGGCGGGAATCAGCCCCAGCATTTT. It specifies CASSLRDGGNQPQHF.

A few counts support this clonotype. This chain uses TRBV7-6 with TRBJ2-1; D is possibly TRBD2 (6 bases). The better agreement between TRBJ2-7 and the DNA end casts doubt on the J call. Germline CDR1 SGHVS, CDR2 FNYEAQ. The CDR3 spans 15 residues. DNA for the CDR3: TGTGCCAGCAGCCCCCTGCTGACTAGTTTCAATGAGCAGTACTTC. It codes for CASSPLLTSFNEQYF.